The 12 T cell receptor beta chains below come from one sample, sequenced in a study of blood T cell repertoires in COVID-19. Only in-frame clones appear in the TCRdb table, and some are missing; sequencing was by immunoSEQ multiplex PCR. The sample has roughly 240,000 clones, 75% to 85% seen once. Material: peripheral blood. Source of these receptors: a man aged 35-49 years who had recovered from COVID-19.

The sample holds a few counts of this clone. The chain links TRBV11-2 to TRBJ2-3; 7 bases are shared with TRBD2. Looked up from germline, CDR1 is SGHAT and CDR2 is FQNNGV. The J segment lost 6 bases and the V segment lost 2 bases, leaving 11 bases of the junction unmatched. The CDR3 has 16 amino acids. The DNA of the CDR3 is TGTGCCAGCAGCTTACTACTGGGCGGGAGTGGGGATACGCAGTATTTT. Protein sequence: CASSLLLGGSGDTQYF.

The rearrangement links TRBV7-2 to TRBJ1-2; D is perhaps TRBD1 (6 bases). Deletions cut 2 bases from V and 3 bases from J, with 10 bases between. This CDR3 has 14 amino acids. Germline V lookup: CDR1 SGHTA, CDR2 FQGNSA. As DNA, the CDR3 is TGTGCCAGCAGCTTATTTTGGACAGACTATGGCTACACCTTC. Translating gives CASSLFWTDYGYTF.

The CDR3 coding sequence is TGCAGCGCCCGGGGGGGCAGGAGGTACGAGCAGTACTTC. Translation gives CSARGGRRYEQYF. The chain joins TRBV29-1 to TRBJ2-7, with 8 bases matching TRBD2. The CDR3 is 13 amino acids. V lost 7 bases, J lost 4 bases, and 9 bases stayed unmatched. CDR1 and CDR2 (germline): SQVTM, ANQGSEA.

This chain joins TRBV19 and TRBJ2-1, with 14 bases that match TRBD2. Germline V gene data show CDR1 as LNHDA and CDR2 as SQIVND (reference sequence). J gave up 2 bases and V 5 bases, and 2 bases lay outside the gene matches. The CDR3 is 16 residues long. CDR3 sequence reads: CASSLTSGGAYNEQFF. The CDR3 nucleotides are TGTGCCAGTAGTCTGACTAGCGGGGGGGCCTACAATGAGCAGTTCTTC. Using reference TRBV19 and TRBJ2-1 for the parts outside the CDR3, the full variable domain is DGGITQSPKYLFRKEGQNVTLSCEQNLNHDAMYWYRQDPGQGLRLIYYSQIVNDFQKGDIAEGYSVSREKKESFPLTVTSAQKNPTAFYLCASSLTSGGAYNEQFFGPGTRLTVL.

This chain connects TRBV7-8 to TRBJ1-6; unclear D gene. Germline lookup yields CDR1 SGHVS and CDR2 FQNEAQ. V was cut by 0 bases and J by 9 bases, with 6 bases left in between. The CDR3 is 13 residues long. CDR3 bases: TGTGCCAGCAGCTTAGCTAACAGTTCACCCCTCCACTTT. It specifies CASSLANSSPLHF.

This chain uses TRBV2 with TRBJ2-1, with 8 bases identical to TRBD1. Germline assignment: CDR1 SNHLY and CDR2 FYNNEI. The CDR3 has 13 amino acids. J was trimmed by 10 bases and V by 4 bases; bases with no gene match: 6. The CDR3 loop is CASSGRGPREQFF. Written as DNA, the CDR3 is TGTGCCAGCAGTGGCAGGGGGCCAAGGGAGCAGTTCTTC.

This rearrangement joins TRBV11-3 to TRBJ2-3; the D gene is possibly TRBD2 (5 bases). The CDR3 totals 15 residues. Germline CDR1 and CDR2: SGHNT and YENEEA. The germline V and J ends were trimmed by 4 bases and 2 bases, with 13 bases remaining between them. CDR3: CASSWRRGFTDTQYF. CDR3 nucleotides: TGTGCCAGCAGCTGGAGGAGAGGGTTCACAGATACGCAGTATTTT.

V and J are TRBV11-3 and TRBJ2-7, with 9 bases matching TRBD2. Trimming took 5 bases from V and 0 from J; bases not matched to a gene: 5. Germline CDR1 SGHNT, CDR2 YENEEA. The CDR3 spans 15 residues. In DNA form, the CDR3 reads TGTGCCAGCAGCCAAATAGCGGGGGCCTCCTACGAGCAGTACTTC. This sequence encodes CASSQIAGASYEQYF.

The gene calls are TRBV11-3 and TRBJ2-5; 9 bases map to TRBD2. This CDR3 contains 13 residues. Germline CDR1 and CDR2: SGHNT and YENEEA. The junction had 5 bases not matched to a gene; V was cut back by 5 bases and J by 7 bases. In nucleotides, the CDR3 is TGTGCCAGCAGCCTTAGCGGGGGAAGGACCCAGTACTTC. This encodes CASSLSGGRTQYF.

Notes on this clone: Its ends do not fully match the called genes, so a read error is possible. The chain combines TRBV7-7 with TRBJ2-1; tentatively, D is TRBD2 (6 bases). Germline CDR1 reads SSHAT; CDR2 reads FNYEAQ (reference sequence). This CDR3 region has 14 residues. CDR3 DNA: TGTGCTAGCAGCTTAGCTCCGACTAGCAATGAGCAGTTCTTC. Protein product: CASSLAPTSNEQFF.

The genes are TRBV6-5 and TRBJ2-3; the D gene is possibly TRBD2 (5 bases). Germline assignment: CDR1 MNHEY and CDR2 SVGAGI. The ends were cut back, 6 bases at V and 4 bases at J, with 14 bases in the middle. The CDR3 runs to 14 residues. CDR3 protein: CASSLTGLPDTQYF. In nucleotides, the CDR3 is TGTGCCAGCAGCTTAACGGGGTTGCCAGATACGCAGTATTTT.

V and J are TRBV4-2 and TRBJ1-1; 12 bases align to TRBD1. The V segment lost 1 base and the J segment 5 bases; nucleotides outside the gene matches: 8. Germline CDR1 reads LGHNA; CDR2 reads YNFKEQ. The CDR3 is made up of 17 amino acids. This CDR3 reads CASSQAGDRGLITEAFF. The CDR3 nucleotides read TGTGCCAGCAGCCAAGCAGGGGACAGGGGGCTGATAACTGAAGCTTTCTTT.